The rows below give T cell receptor beta chains drawn from one sample of a study of cytotoxic CD8 clonotypes in ibrutinib-treated CLL. The protocol was immunoSEQ multiplex PCR, while the TCRdb copy is restricted to in-frame clones and leaves out a portion. This sample yields roughly 180,000 clones, of which more than 80% are seen a single time; about 4.5% belongs to the top ten. Material: PBMCs, obtained after 24 months of ibrutinib treatment. These receptors were collected from a human donor with chronic lymphocytic leukemia. CDR3s include the opening cysteine and the closing phenylalanine or tryptophan. The D gene is left open where the match is weak. The size of a clone is reported for some rows only, either as once, few or many, or as a class for expanded clones.

V gene: TRBV6-6; D gene: TRBD1; clone size: -; J gene: TRBJ1-2; CDR3 DNA: TGTGCCAGCAGATCCCGGGACAGCATCTATGGCTACACCTTC; CDR3 protein: CASRSRDSIYGYTF
V gene: TRBV10-3; D gene: TRBD1; clone size: -; J gene: TRBJ2-3; CDR3 DNA: TGTGCCATCAGTGAAGTGGGACAGAGCACAGATACGCAGTATTTT; CDR3 protein: CAISEVGQSTDTQYF
V gene: TRBV5-5; D gene: -; clone size: once; J gene: TRBJ1-4; CDR3 DNA: TGTGCCAGCAGCGATGAGGGGCGTATAACAACTAATGAAAAACTGTTTTTT; CDR3 protein: CASSDEGRITTNEKLFF
V gene: TRBV28; D gene: -; clone size: -; J gene: TRBJ1-2; CDR3 DNA: TGTGCCAGCAGTACCCTTGGGCAGAACTATGGCTACACCTTC; CDR3 protein: CASSTLGQNYGYTF
V gene: TRBV6-5; D gene: TRBD1; clone size: -; J gene: TRBJ1-4; CDR3 DNA: TGTGCCAGCGGCGGGACAGTACATAGAGAAAAACTGTTTTTT; CDR3 protein: CASGGTVHREKLFF
V gene: TRBV28; D gene: -; clone size: -; J gene: TRBJ1-1; CDR3 DNA: TGTGCCAGCAAGGAGGTAGGGATGATATACACTGAAGCTTTCTTT; CDR3 protein: CASKEVGMIYTEAFF
V gene: TRBV5-1; D gene: -; clone size: -; J gene: TRBJ2-2; CDR3 DNA: TGCGCCAGCAGCTTGCCAGGGGCGGACACCGGGGAGCTGTTTTTT; CDR3 protein: CASSLPGADTGELFF
V gene: TRBV9; D gene: TRBD2; clone size: -; J gene: TRBJ2-3; CDR3 DNA: TGTGCCAGCAGCGCTAGACTAGCGGGAAACACAGATACGCAGTATTTT; CDR3 protein: CASSARLAGNTDTQYF
V gene: TRBV25-1; D gene: -; clone size: -; J gene: TRBJ1-2; CDR3 DNA: TGTGCCAGCAGTGAATTCGGGGCTTCGTCCGTTGGGAACTATGGCTACACCTTC; CDR3 protein: CASSEFGASSVGNYGYTF
V gene: TRBV7-2; D gene: -; clone size: -; J gene: TRBJ2-1; CDR3 DNA: TGTGCCAGCAGCCGATCGGACAGCTACTCCTACAATGAGCAGTTCTTC; CDR3 protein: CASSRSDSYSYNEQFF
V gene: TRBV10-3; D gene: TRBD1; clone size: -; J gene: TRBJ1-5; CDR3 DNA: TGTGCCATCAGTGAGTCGATGCCGGGACAGGGGTTTGTGTCCAACCAGCCCCAGCATTTT; CDR3 protein: CAISESMPGQGFVSNQPQHF
V gene: TRBV25-1; D gene: -; clone size: once; J gene: TRBJ2-7; CDR3 DNA: TGTGCCAGCAGGACAGCGTCCTACGAGCAGTACTTC; CDR3 protein: CASRTASYEQYF
V gene: TRBV27; D gene: TRBD2; clone size: -; J gene: TRBJ2-3; CDR3 DNA: TGTGCCAGCAGCACGGGGGGGACAGATACGCAGTATTTT; CDR3 protein: CASSTGGTDTQYF
V gene: TRBV7-9; D gene: -; clone size: -; J gene: TRBJ2-1; CDR3 DNA: TGTGCCAGCAGCTTAGCGGGGGTCAGCAACTACAATGAGCAGTTCTTC; CDR3 protein: CASSLAGVSNYNEQFF
V gene: TRBV9; D gene: -; clone size: few; J gene: TRBJ1-2; CDR3 DNA: TGTGCCAGCAGCGTAGGTCGAGGGCAGTCCTATGGCTACACCTTC; CDR3 protein: CASSVGRGQSYGYTF
V gene: TRBV27; D gene: TRBD2; clone size: -; J gene: TRBJ2-1; CDR3 DNA: TGTGCCAGCAGAGGCGGCACGGGGGGGTCCTTCAATGAGCAGTTCTTC; CDR3 protein: CASRGGTGGSFNEQFF
V gene: TRBV6-5; D gene: -; clone size: -; J gene: TRBJ2-7; CDR3 DNA: TGTGCCAGCAGTTACGGTCGCGACTCCTACGAGCAGTACTTC; CDR3 protein: CASSYGRDSYEQYF
V gene: TRBV23-1; D gene: -; clone size: -; J gene: TRBJ2-5; CDR3 DNA: TGCGCCGGGTTGCGAACAGGGCACCTCCAAGAGACCCAGTACTTC; CDR3 protein: CAGLRTGHLQETQYF
V gene: TRBV5-1; D gene: TRBD1; clone size: -; J gene: TRBJ2-1; CDR3 DNA: TGCGCCAGCAGTCCGTTCAAATCTGGACAGGGGGAAGAGCAGTTCTTC; CDR3 protein: CASSPFKSGQGEEQFF
V gene: TRBV7-9; D gene: -; clone size: -; J gene: TRBJ1-5; CDR3 DNA: TGTGCCAGCAGCTTGGCGGGCATAAGAGATAGCAATCAGCCCCAGCATTTT; CDR3 protein: CASSLAGIRDSNQPQHF
V gene: TRBV19; D gene: -; clone size: -; J gene: TRBJ1-5; CDR3 DNA: TGTGCCAGTAGTGCACAAACAGGAGAGTATAGCAATCAGCCCCAGCATTTT; CDR3 protein: CASSAQTGEYSNQPQHF
V gene: TRBV6-6; D gene: -; clone size: -; J gene: TRBJ1-1; CDR3 DNA: TGTGCCAGCAGTTACGATGTTGCAGCCCATGAAGCTTTCTTT; CDR3 protein: CASSYDVAAHEAFF
V gene: TRBV13; D gene: -; clone size: -; J gene: TRBJ1-3; CDR3 DNA: TGTGCCAGCAGCCAAGTTAATTCTGGAAACACCATATATTTT; CDR3 protein: CASSQVNSGNTIYF
V gene: TRBV18; D gene: -; clone size: -; J gene: TRBJ1-6; CDR3 DNA: TGTGCCAGCTCAACGGGGGGCTCACCCCTCCACTTT; CDR3 protein: CASSTGGSPLHF
V gene: TRBV4-2; D gene: -; clone size: once; J gene: TRBJ1-1; CDR3 DNA: TGTGCCAGCAGCCAAACCCCCATCGTCACTGAAGCTTTCTTT; CDR3 protein: CASSQTPIVTEAFF
V gene: TRBV18; D gene: -; clone size: few; J gene: TRBJ1-6; CDR3 DNA: TGTGCCAGCTCACCTTCTGGTGGGTTTAATTCACCCCTCCACTTT; CDR3 protein: CASSPSGGFNSPLHF
V gene: TRBV6-5; D gene: -; clone size: once; J gene: TRBJ2-7; CDR3 DNA: TGTGCCAGCAGGTCTTTGACCGGTTCCTACGAGCAGTACTTC; CDR3 protein: CASRSLTGSYEQYF
V gene: TRBV5-4; D gene: -; clone size: few; J gene: TRBJ2-6; CDR3 DNA: TGTGCCAGCAGCTTGGGGGCTGGGGCCAACGTCCTGACTTTC; CDR3 protein: CASSLGAGANVLTF
V gene: TRBV6-1; D gene: -; clone size: few; J gene: TRBJ1-3; CDR3 DNA: TGTGCCAGCAGTGACCCAGGGTTGGAAAACACCATATATTTT; CDR3 protein: CASSDPGLENTIYF
V gene: TRBV7-9; D gene: -; clone size: -; J gene: TRBJ1-1; CDR3 DNA: TGTGCCAGCAGCTTATCGGTGAACACTGAAGCTTTCTTT; CDR3 protein: CASSLSVNTEAFF
V gene: TRBV28; D gene: -; clone size: -; J gene: TRBJ2-7; CDR3 DNA: TGTGCCAGCAGGGGAGTGGCCCTATATCCCCTTTACGAGCAGTACTTC; CDR3 protein: CASRGVALYPLYEQYF
V gene: TRBV6-6; D gene: TRBD2; clone size: -; J gene: TRBJ2-1; CDR3 DNA: TGTGCCAGCAGAGCCGGGACTAGCGCTCTTGAGCAGTTCTTC; CDR3 protein: CASRAGTSALEQFF
V gene: TRBV29-1; D gene: -; clone size: -; J gene: TRBJ1-3; CDR3 DNA: TGCAGCGTTGGAAGGGAGGGTGGAAACACCATATATTTT; CDR3 protein: CSVGREGGNTIYF
V gene: TRBV4-3; D gene: -; clone size: few; J gene: TRBJ2-1; CDR3 DNA: TGCGCCAGCAGCCAAGGGTCCTACAATGAGCAGTTCTTC; CDR3 protein: CASSQGSYNEQFF
V gene: TRBV19; D gene: TRBD1; clone size: -; J gene: TRBJ1-1; CDR3 DNA: TGTGCCAGTACCAACGGGGGACAGGGTTGGTCGGCTTTCTTT; CDR3 protein: CASTNGGQGWSAFF